These 21 T cell receptor beta chains originate from one sample sequenced in a study of shared clonotypes between healthy human individuals (dated by TCRdb to about 2020). Library prep was done by the immunoSEQ multiplex PCR assay. The clones in this table, taken by TCRdb from immuneACCESS, are in-frame only. Not every clone is retained; where verified, under half of the shortfall comes from an unresolved V gene, and the cause of the rest is unknown. The sample contains over 2 million clones, less than 95% of them found a single time. Approximately 0.39% of the sample goes to the ten largest clones. What was sequenced was naive CD4+ T cells from PBMCs. The sample's cell subset or site label, in plain terms: CD45RA+ positively selected. The receptors derive from a man aged 18 to 30 in good health. Some clones in this sample may be carry-over from other donors' samples.

The chain joins TRBV20-1 to TRBJ2-1; D remains ambiguous. This CDR3 is built from 11 residues. CDR1 is DFQATT and CDR2 is SNEGSKA in the germline V gene (reference sequence). Deletions cut 6 bases from V and 6 bases from J, with 9 bases between. Here the CDR3 reads CSARNLNEQFF. In DNA form, the CDR3 reads TGCAGTGCCCGAAACCTCAATGAGCAGTTCTTC.

The V gene is TRBV2, the J gene TRBJ1-3, with 7 bases fitting TRBD1. The germline V gene has CDR1 SNHLY and CDR2 FYNNEI. CDR3 length: 12 residues. J lost 4 bases, V lost 10 bases, and 4 bases had no gene match. The CDR3 region is CATTGQGNTIYF. CDR3 in DNA: TGTGCCACCACGGGACAGGGAAACACCATATATTTT.

This chain joins TRBV5-1 and TRBJ2-1; 8 bases align to TRBD2. Looked up from germline, CDR1 is SGHRS and CDR2 is YFSETQ. CDR3 length: 14 residues. Germline trimming cut 4 bases from V and 8 bases from J; bases unmatched to any gene: 8. The CDR3 region has the DNA TGCGCCAGCAGCCCCCAAAGCGGGAGCGATGAGCAGTTCTTC. This codes for CASSPQSGSDEQFF.

The chain has TRBV29-1 and TRBJ1-1, with D possibly matching TRBD1 (6 bases). V was trimmed by 8 bases and J by 4 bases, leaving 17 bases between them. CDR3 length equals 13 residues. Germline loops: CDR1 SQVTM, CDR2 ANQGSEA. CDR3 residues: CSTQGSRVTEAFF. The CDR3 bases are TGCAGCACCCAGGGGAGTCGGGTCACTGAAGCTTTCTTT.

The rearrangement joins TRBV11-1 to TRBJ2-2; D not resolved. CDR3 length: 16 amino acids. Germline loops: CDR1 SGHAT, CDR2 FQDESV (reference sequence). Trimming left V 5 bases short and J 1 base short, with 14 bases between. This CDR3 is CASSPLGLLNTGELFF. For the CDR3, the DNA is TGTGCCAGCAGCCCTTTGGGTCTCCTGAACACCGGGGAGCTGTTTTTT.

The chain is built from TRBV9 and TRBJ2-3, with 14 bases identical to TRBD2. Germline CDR1 is SGDLS and CDR2 is YYNGEE. The CDR3 length is 17 residues. V shed 0 bases, J shed 3 bases, and the junction held 3 bases outside the gene matches. The CDR3 region is CASSVGLAGGRTDTQYF. The DNA for the CDR3 is TGTGCCAGCAGCGTAGGACTAGCGGGAGGGAGGACAGATACGCAGTATTTT.

V gene TRBV28 combines with J gene TRBJ1-3; D is possibly TRBD1 (6 bases). This CDR3 has 17 residues. Trimming removed 6 bases from V and 0 bases from J, with 18 bases in between. Germline loops: CDR1 MDHEN, CDR2 SYDVKM. The CDR3 sequence: CASRTTGGAPSGNTIYF. The CDR3 nucleotides read TGTGCCAGCAGGACGACAGGCGGGGCTCCCTCTGGAAACACCATATATTTT. The full variable domain, its missing parts supplied by reference TRBV28 and TRBJ1-3, is DVKVTQSSRYLVKRTGEKVFLECVQDMDHENMFWYRQDPGLGLRLIYFSYDVKMKEKGDIPEGYSVSREKKERFSLILESASTNQTSMYLCASRTTGGAPSGNTIYFGEGSWLTVV.

Notes on this clone: This CDR3 is also generated by other DNA sequences in the sample. The rearrangement joins TRBV28 to TRBJ1-2; possibly TRBD1 for D (5 bases). Trimming left V 2 bases short and J 3 bases short, with 10 bases between. CDR1 MDHEN and CDR2 SYDVKM come from the germline V gene. The CDR3 consists of 14 residues. CDR3 bases: TGTGCCAGCAGTTTAATCCAGGGCGACTATGGCTACACCTTC. This codes for CASSLIQGDYGYTF.

The rearrangement uses TRBV5-4 and TRBJ2-6, with unresolved D. This CDR3 spans 15 amino acids. Deletions cut 0 bases from V and 3 bases from J, with 7 bases between. Germline V gene data show CDR1 as SGHNT and CDR2 as YYREEE (reference sequence). The CDR3 nucleotides read TGTGCCAGCAGCTTGGCTGGGGTTGGGGCCAACGTCCTGACTTTC. This gives the protein CASSLAGVGANVLTF.

The V and J genes are TRBV6-6 and TRBJ2-7; D is undetermined. Deletions cut 8 bases from V and 6 bases from J, with 17 bases between. The CDR3 is made up of 13 amino acids. The germline CDR1 and CDR2 sequences are MNHNY and SVGAGI (reference sequence). CDR3 amino acids: CASRSLQTSEQYF. The CDR3 DNA follows: TGTGCCAGCCGATCCCTTCAAACCTCCGAGCAGTACTTC.

The chain uses TRBV5-8 and TRBJ1-2, with D perhaps matching TRBD1 (6 bases). Germline V gives CDR1 SGHTS, CDR2 YDEGEE. This CDR3 has 14 amino acids. The V gene lost 4 bases and the J gene lost 4 bases, with 14 bases spanning the gap. CDR3 amino acids: CASSLPGAIYGYTF. The CDR3 nucleotides read TGTGCCAGCAGCCTACCAGGGGCTATCTATGGCTACACCTTC.

The CDR3 sequence is CASSAGSQHEQFF. CDR3 in DNA: TGTGCCAGCAGCGCCGGGAGTCAGCATGAGCAGTTCTTC. The chain carries TRBV9 and TRBJ2-1; possibly TRBD2 for D (6 bases). CDR3 length: 13 amino acids. Germline V lookup: CDR1 SGDLS, CDR2 YYNGEE. Trimming left V 3 bases short and J 8 bases short, with 12 bases between.

This rearrangement joins TRBV18 to TRBJ2-3; D remains ambiguous. V was clipped by 7 bases and J by 6 bases, with 14 bases between them. The CDR3 contains 13 residues. CDR1 is KGHSH and CDR2 is LQKENI in the germline V gene. The CDR3 sequence is CASLSYMRDTQYF. In DNA, the CDR3 is TGTGCCAGCTTGAGCTACATGAGGGATACGCAGTATTTT.

This chain joins TRBV10-3 and TRBJ2-1; 11 nucleotides match TRBD2. With V trimmed by 3 bases and J by 7 bases, 5 bases remained unmatched. This CDR3 spans 15 amino acids. The germline V gene has CDR1 ENHRY and CDR2 SYGVKD. This CDR3 is CAISDTTSGSNEQFF. CDR3 coding DNA: TGTGCCATCAGTGACACTACTAGCGGGAGTAATGAGCAGTTCTTC.

This clone was observed a single time. V usage is TRBV7-9 and J usage is TRBJ2-7; tentative D call: TRBD2 (6 bases). The CDR3 is 14 residues long. The germline V gene encodes CDR1 SEHNR and CDR2 FQNEAQ (reference sequence). V was cut by 2 bases and J by 3 bases, with 11 bases left in between. The CDR3 loop is CASSLSRGDYEQYF. The DNA of the CDR3 is TGTGCCAGCAGCTTATCGCGGGGCGACTACGAGCAGTACTTC.

The CDR3 bases are TGTGCCAGCAGAAGAAACCTTTGGGGGGGGGAGCGTTCCTACGAGCAGTACTTC. Its protein is CASRRNLWGGERSYEQYF. The chain joins TRBV28 to TRBJ2-7; 7 bases are shared with TRBD2. The V gene end was trimmed by 6 bases and the J gene end by 1 base; junction bases not matched to a gene: 18. The CDR3 sequence is 18 residues long. Germline values: CDR1 MDHEN, CDR2 SYDVKM.

This chain joins TRBV27 and TRBJ2-7, with D perhaps TRBD1 or TRBD2 (5 bases each). The length of the CDR3 is 15 residues. V lost 4 bases and J 5 bases, leaving 18 bases between the germline ends. CDR1 is MNHEY, CDR2 SMNVEV, per germline (reference sequence). CDR3 bases: TGTGCCAGCAGTTCTAAGGGGAAGCGGCCTCACGAGCAGTACTTC. Its translation: CASSSKGKRPHEQYF.

This chain connects TRBV29-1 to TRBJ1-2; D unclear. V was cut by 5 bases and J by 4 bases, with 11 bases left in between. Germline CDR1 is SQVTM and CDR2 is ANQGSEA. The CDR3 spans 12 residues. CDR3 region: CSVQTGVYGYTF. CDR3 nucleotides: TGCAGCGTTCAGACTGGGGTCTATGGCTACACCTTC.

The chain joins TRBV25-1 to TRBJ2-1; D assignment may be TRBD1 or TRBD2 (6 bases each). CDR1 and CDR2 from the germline V gene are MGHDK and SYGVNS. This CDR3 has 15 amino acids. Trimming removed 6 bases at V and 4 bases at J, with 16 bases between. For the CDR3, the DNA is TGTGCCAGCAGGGCGGGGCGGACAGCTTACAATGAGCAGTTCTTC. Protein: CASRAGRTAYNEQFF.

This rearrangement joins TRBV28 to TRBJ1-1; no clear D gene. Trimming left V 3 bases short and J 6 bases short, with 11 bases between. In germline, CDR1 is MDHEN, CDR2 SYDVKM. The CDR3 totals 13 residues. The CDR3 is CASSLAPLAEAFF. The CDR3 region has the DNA TGTGCCAGCAGTTTGGCCCCACTGGCTGAAGCTTTCTTT.

There are a few counts of this clone. The chain joins TRBV11-2 to TRBJ1-4; D remains ambiguous. This CDR3 region has 12 residues. Germline V gene data show CDR1 as SGHAT and CDR2 as FQNNGV. The V gene lost 6 bases and the J gene lost 7 bases, with 9 bases spanning the gap. The CDR3 is CASRAGGEKLFF. CDR3 bases: TGTGCCAGCAGGGCAGGAGGTGAAAAACTGTTTTTT.